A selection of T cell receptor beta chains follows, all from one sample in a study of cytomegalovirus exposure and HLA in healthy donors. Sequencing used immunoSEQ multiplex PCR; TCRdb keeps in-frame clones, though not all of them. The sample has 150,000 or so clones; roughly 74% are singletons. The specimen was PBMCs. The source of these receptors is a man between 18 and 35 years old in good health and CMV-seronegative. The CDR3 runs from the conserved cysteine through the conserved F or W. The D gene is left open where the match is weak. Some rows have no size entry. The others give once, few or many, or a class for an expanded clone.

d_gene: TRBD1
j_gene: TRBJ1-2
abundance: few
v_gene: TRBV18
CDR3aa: CASSPGDRGLANYGYTF
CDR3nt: TGTGCCAGCTCACCAGGGGACAGGGGCCTAGCTAACTATGGCTACACCTTC

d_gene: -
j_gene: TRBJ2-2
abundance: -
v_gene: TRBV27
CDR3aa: CASSLKGAGTGELFF
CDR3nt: TGTGCCAGCAGTTTAAAGGGCGCGGGCACCGGGGAGCTGTTTTTT

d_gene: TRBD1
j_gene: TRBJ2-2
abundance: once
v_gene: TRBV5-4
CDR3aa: CASSLGQGAKYTGELFF
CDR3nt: TGTGCCAGCAGCTTGGGCCAGGGGGCTAAGTACACCGGGGAGCTGTTTTTT

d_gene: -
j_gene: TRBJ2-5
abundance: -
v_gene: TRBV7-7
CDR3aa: CASSLGLWGGETQYF
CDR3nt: TGTGCTAGCAGCCTCGGATTGTGGGGCGGTGAGACCCAGTACTTC

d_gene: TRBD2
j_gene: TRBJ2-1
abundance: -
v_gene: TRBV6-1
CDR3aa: CASSEWRREVRSYNEQFF
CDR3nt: TGTGCCAGCAGTGAATGGCGGCGGGAGGTCCGCTCCTACAATGAGCAGTTCTTC

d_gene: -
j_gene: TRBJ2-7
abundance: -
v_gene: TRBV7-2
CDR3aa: CASSFRQGSYEQYF
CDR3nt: TGTGCCAGCAGCTTTCGGCAGGGTTCCTACGAGCAGTACTTC

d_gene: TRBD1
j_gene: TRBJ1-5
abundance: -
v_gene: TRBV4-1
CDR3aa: CASSRTGEERYNQPQHF
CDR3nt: TGCGCCAGCAGCCGTACAGGGGAGGAGAGGTACAATCAGCCCCAGCATTTT

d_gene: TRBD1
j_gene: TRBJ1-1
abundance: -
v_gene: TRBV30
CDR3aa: CAWRLSDRERRAAFF
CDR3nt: TGTGCCTGGAGACTCTCTGACAGGGAAAGAAGGGCAGCTTTCTTT

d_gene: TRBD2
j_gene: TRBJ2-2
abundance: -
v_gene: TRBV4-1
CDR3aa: CASSQAGLGLAGINTGELFF
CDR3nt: TGCGCCAGCAGCCAAGCGGGGTTGGGACTAGCGGGGATTAACACCGGGGAGCTGTTTTTT

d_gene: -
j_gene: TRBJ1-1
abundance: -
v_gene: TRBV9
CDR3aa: CASSAPVGAANTEAFF
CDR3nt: TGTGCCAGCAGCGCTCCCGTCGGCGCGGCGAACACTGAAGCTTTCTTT

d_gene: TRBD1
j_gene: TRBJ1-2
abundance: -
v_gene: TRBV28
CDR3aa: CASSSGQGAGGYTF
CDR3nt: TGTGCCAGCAGCTCGGGGCAGGGGGCCGGTGGCTACACCTTC

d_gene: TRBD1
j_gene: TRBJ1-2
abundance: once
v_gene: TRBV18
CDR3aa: CASSLKTGLPYGYTF
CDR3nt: TGTGCCAGCTCATTGAAGACAGGGCTACCCTATGGCTACACCTTC

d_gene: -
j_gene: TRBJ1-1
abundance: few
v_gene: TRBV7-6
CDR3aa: CATSWGPEAFF
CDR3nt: TGTGCCACCTCCTGGGGGCCTGAAGCTTTCTTT

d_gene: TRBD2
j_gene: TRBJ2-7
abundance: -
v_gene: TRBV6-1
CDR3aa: CASRLTSGVYEQYF
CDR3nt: TGTGCCAGCAGGTTGACTAGCGGGGTCTACGAGCAGTACTTC

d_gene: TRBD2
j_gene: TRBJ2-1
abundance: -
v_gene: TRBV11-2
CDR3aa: CASSSRLAGGPYNEQFF
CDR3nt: TGTGCCAGCAGCTCCAGACTAGCGGGGGGGCCGTACAATGAGCAGTTCTTC

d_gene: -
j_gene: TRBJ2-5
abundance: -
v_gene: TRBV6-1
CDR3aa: CASSEGPLQGAQYF
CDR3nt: TGTGCCAGCAGTGAAGGTCCGCTTCAAGGAGCCCAGTACTTC

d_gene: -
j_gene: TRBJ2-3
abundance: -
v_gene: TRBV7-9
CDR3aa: CASSLSLQSTDTQYF
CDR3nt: TGTGCCAGCAGCTTATCGCTCCAGAGCACAGATACGCAGTATTTT

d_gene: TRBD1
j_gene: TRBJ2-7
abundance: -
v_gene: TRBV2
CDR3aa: CASRGTGGVYEQYF
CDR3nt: TGTGCCAGCAGGGGGACAGGGGGCGTATACGAGCAGTACTTC

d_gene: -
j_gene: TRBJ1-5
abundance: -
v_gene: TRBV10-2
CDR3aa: CASSESAAYSNQPQHF
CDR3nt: TGCGCCAGCAGTGAGTCCGCAGCGTATAGCAATCAGCCCCAGCATTTT

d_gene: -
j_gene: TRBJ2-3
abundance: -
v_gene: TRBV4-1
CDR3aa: CASSQGESLDTQYF
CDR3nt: TGCGCCAGCAGCCAAGGAGAGTCCTTGGATACGCAGTATTTT

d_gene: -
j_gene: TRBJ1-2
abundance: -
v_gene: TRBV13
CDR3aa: CASSKRGTVDGYTF
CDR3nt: TGTGCCAGCAGCAAACGTGGGACTGTCGACGGCTACACCTTC

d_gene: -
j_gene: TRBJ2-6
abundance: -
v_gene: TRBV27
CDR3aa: CASTSLPVSGANGLTF
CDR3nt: TGTGCCAGCACTTCCTTACCCGTCTCTGGGGCCAACGGCCTGACTTTC

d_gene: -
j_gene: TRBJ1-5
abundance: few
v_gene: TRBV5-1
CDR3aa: CASSLKAGSNQPQHF
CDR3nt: TGCGCCAGCAGCTTAAAGGCAGGGAGCAATCAGCCCCAGCATTTT

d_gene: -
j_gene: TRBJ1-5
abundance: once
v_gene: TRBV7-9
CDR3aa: CASSPNAGPQHF
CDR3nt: TGTGCCAGCAGCCCGAACGCCGGGCCCCAGCATTTT

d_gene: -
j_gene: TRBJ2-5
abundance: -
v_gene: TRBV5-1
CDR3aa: CASRIGVRGETQYF
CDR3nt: TGCGCCAGCAGAATTGGCGTCAGGGGCGAGACCCAGTACTTC

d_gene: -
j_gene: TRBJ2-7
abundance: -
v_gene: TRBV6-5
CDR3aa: CASSYGRVDYEQYF
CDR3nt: TGTGCCAGCAGTTACGGCAGGGTAGACTACGAGCAGTACTTC

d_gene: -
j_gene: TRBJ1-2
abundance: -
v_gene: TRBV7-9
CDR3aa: CASSLGRASNYGYTF
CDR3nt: TGTGCCAGCAGCTTAGGCAGGGCCTCTAACTATGGCTACACCTTC

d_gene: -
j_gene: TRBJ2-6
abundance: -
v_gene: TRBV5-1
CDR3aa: CASSFSTPYGANVLTF
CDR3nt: TGCGCCAGCAGCTTCTCGACTCCTTATGGGGCCAACGTCCTGACTTTC

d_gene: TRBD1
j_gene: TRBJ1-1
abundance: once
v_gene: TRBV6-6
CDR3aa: CASGRDRVGTEAFF
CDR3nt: TGTGCCAGCGGTAGAGACAGGGTAGGGACTGAAGCTTTCTTT

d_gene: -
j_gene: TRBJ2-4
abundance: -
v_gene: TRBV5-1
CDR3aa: CASSLEFDTKNSQYF
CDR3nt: TGCGCCAGCAGCCTCGAATTTGATACCAAAAACAGTCAGTACTTC

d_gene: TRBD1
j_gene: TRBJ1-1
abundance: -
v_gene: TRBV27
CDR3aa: CASSFWDRGRLAEAFF
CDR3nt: TGTGCCAGCAGTTTCTGGGACAGGGGGCGATTGGCTGAAGCTTTCTTT

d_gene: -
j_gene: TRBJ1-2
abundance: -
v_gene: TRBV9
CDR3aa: CASSPRGGNYGYTF
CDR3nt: TGTGCCAGCAGCCCCCGGGGGGGAAACTATGGCTACACCTTC

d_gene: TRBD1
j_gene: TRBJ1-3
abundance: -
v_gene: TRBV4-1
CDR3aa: CASSQATGGSSRNTIYF
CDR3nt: TGCGCCAGCAGCCAAGCCACAGGGGGTAGTTCGAGAAACACCATATATTTT

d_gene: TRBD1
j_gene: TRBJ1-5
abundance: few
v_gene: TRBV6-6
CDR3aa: CASSLGTAGQPQHF
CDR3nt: TGTGCCAGCAGCCTCGGGACAGCCGGTCAGCCCCAGCATTTT

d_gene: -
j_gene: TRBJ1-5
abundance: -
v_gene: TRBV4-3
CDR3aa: CASSQDLSLYQPQHF
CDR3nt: TGCGCCAGCAGCCAAGATCTGAGCCTCTATCAGCCCCAGCATTTT

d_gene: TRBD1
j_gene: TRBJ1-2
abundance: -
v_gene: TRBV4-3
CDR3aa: CASSQADRFYGYTF
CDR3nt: TGCGCCAGCAGCCAAGCGGACAGGTTCTATGGCTACACCTTC

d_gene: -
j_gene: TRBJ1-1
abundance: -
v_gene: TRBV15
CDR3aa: CATSRDRVPGYTEAFF
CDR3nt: TGTGCCACCAGCAGAGATAGGGTCCCGGGGTACACTGAAGCTTTCTTT

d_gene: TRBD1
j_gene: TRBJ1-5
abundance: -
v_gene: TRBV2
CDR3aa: CASSEGTGVPSNQPQHF
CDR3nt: TGTGCCAGCAGTGAAGGGACAGGGGTACCTAGCAATCAGCCCCAGCATTTT

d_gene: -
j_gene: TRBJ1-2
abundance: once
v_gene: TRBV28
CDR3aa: CASTLSAGSPGYTF
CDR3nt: TGTGCCAGCACCCTTTCGGCGGGTTCTCCGGGCTACACCTTC

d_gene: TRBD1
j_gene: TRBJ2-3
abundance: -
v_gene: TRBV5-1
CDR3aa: CASRPGQETDTQYF
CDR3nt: TGCGCCAGCAGACCGGGACAGGAGACAGATACGCAGTATTTT

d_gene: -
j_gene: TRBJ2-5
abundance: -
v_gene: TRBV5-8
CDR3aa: CASSLATVEETQYF
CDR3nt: TGTGCCAGCAGCTTGGCCACAGTTGAAGAGACCCAGTACTTC

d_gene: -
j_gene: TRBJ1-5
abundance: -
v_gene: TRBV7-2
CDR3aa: CASSLAGGGGSNQPQHF
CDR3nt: TGTGCCAGCAGCTTAGCGGGCGGGGGAGGAAGCAATCAGCCCCAGCATTTT

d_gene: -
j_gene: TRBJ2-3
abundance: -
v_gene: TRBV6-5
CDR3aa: CASSKRTREDTQYF
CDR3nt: TGTGCCAGCAGTAAACGGACTCGTGAGGATACGCAGTATTTT

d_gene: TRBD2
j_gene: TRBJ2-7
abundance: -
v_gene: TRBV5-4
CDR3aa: CASSPYRGLAGYEQYF
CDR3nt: TGTGCCAGCAGCCCGTACCGAGGACTAGCGGGGTACGAGCAGTACTTC

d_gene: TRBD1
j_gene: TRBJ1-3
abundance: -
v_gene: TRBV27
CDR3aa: CASSPTRTGRNTIYF
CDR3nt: TGTGCCAGCAGTCCTACCCGGACAGGGAGAAACACCATATATTTT

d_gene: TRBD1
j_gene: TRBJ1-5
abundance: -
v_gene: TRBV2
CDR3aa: CASKDREDQPQHF
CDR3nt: TGTGCCAGCAAGGACAGGGAGGACCAGCCCCAGCATTTT

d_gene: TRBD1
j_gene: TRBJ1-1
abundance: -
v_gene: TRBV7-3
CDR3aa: CASSSTGSEAFF
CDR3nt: TGTGCCAGCAGCTCGACAGGGTCCGAAGCTTTCTTT

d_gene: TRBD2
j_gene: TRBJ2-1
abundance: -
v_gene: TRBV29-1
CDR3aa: CSVDVAGAGSYNEQFF
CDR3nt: TGCAGCGTTGACGTAGCGGGGGCCGGTTCCTACAATGAGCAGTTCTTC

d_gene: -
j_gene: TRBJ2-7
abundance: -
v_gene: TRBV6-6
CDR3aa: CASSTGFEQYF
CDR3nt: TGTGCCAGCAGTACAGGGTTCGAGCAGTACTTC

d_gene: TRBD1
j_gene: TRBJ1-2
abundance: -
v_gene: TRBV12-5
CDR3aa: CASGSGQGGFGGYTF
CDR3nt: TGTGCTAGTGGTTCCGGACAGGGAGGTTTTGGCGGCTACACCTTC

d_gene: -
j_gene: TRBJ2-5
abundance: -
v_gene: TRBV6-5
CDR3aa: CASSYLQGRAQETQYF
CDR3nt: TGTGCCAGCAGTTACTTACAGGGACGGGCCCAAGAGACCCAGTACTTC

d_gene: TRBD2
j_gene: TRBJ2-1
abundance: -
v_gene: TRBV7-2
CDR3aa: CASSLVRSGGNNEQFF
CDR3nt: TGTGCCAGCAGCTTAGTTCGTAGCGGGGGGAACAATGAGCAGTTCTTC

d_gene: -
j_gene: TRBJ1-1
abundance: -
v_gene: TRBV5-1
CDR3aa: CASSLVAQRVKSYLYTEAFF
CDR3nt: TGCGCCAGCAGCTTGGTAGCCCAACGGGTAAAGTCTTACTTGTACACTGAAGCTTTCTTT

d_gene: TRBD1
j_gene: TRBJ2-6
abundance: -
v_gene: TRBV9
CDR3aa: CASSSGQISSGANVLTF
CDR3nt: TGTGCCAGCAGCTCGGGACAGATTAGCTCTGGGGCCAACGTCCTGACTTTC

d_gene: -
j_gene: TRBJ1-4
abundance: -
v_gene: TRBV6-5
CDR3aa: CASSYSSSGEKLFF
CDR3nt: TGTGCCAGCAGTTACAGTAGTTCAGGGGAAAAACTGTTTTTT

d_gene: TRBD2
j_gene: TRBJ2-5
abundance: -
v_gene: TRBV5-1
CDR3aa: CASSLSLAGVEGETQYF
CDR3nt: TGCGCCAGCAGCTTGTCGCTAGCGGGGGTTGAGGGAGAGACCCAGTACTTC

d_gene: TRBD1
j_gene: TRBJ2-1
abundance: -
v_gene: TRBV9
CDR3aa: CASSVAGGRTDEQFF
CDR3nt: TGTGCCAGCAGCGTAGCAGGGGGCCGGACCGATGAGCAGTTCTTC

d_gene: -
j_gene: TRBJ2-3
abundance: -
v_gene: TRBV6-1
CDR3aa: CASIKGYLTDTQYF
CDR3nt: TGTGCCAGCATCAAGGGGTACCTCACAGATACGCAGTATTTT

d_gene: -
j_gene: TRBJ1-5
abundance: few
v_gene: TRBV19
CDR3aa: CASSGGGNQPQHF
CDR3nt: TGTGCCAGTAGTGGGGGGGGCAATCAGCCCCAGCATTTT